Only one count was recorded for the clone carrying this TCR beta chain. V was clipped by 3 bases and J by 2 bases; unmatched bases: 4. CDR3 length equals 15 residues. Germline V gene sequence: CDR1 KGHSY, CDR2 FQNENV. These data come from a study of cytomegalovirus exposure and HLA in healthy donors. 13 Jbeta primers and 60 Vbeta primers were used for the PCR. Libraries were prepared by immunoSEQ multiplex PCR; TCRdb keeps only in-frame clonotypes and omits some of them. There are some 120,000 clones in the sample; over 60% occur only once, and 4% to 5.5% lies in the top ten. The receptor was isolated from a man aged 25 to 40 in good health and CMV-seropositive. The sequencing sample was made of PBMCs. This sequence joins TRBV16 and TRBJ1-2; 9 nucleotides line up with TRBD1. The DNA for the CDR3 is TGTGCCAGCAGCCATGGGACAGGGTTAAACTATGGCTACACCTTC. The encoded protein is CASSHGTGLNYGYTF.